What follows is one T cell receptor beta chain and its context. The antigen is unknown. TCRdb analysed the reads with MiXCR anew, one entry per CDR3 protein. The sample contains over 100,000 distinct CDR3 sequences, around 29% of which appear only once. This sample was taken from a study of T cell repertoires in cytomegalovirus infection. V lost 1 base, J lost 7 bases, and 7 bases stayed unmatched. The CDR3 totals 16 residues. The V gene's germline CDR1 is LNHNV and CDR2 YYDKDF (reference sequence). The TCR comes from a human donor in good health (CMV status not recorded). Some clones in this sample may be carry-over from other donors' samples. This chain uses TRBV15 with TRBJ1-5; TRBD1 matches 10 bases. This specimen was CD8+ T cells from cultured PBMCs, taken from culture after CMV antigen stimulation. CDR3 bases: TGTGCCACCAGCAGAGGGACAGGGGGTGTTCGGCAGCCCCAGCATTTT. Translated: CATSRGTGGVRQPQHF.